This record covers a single T cell receptor (beta chain). V trimming: 3 bases; J trimming: 2 bases; junction bases outside the gene matches: 1. Germline V CDR1 and CDR2: SEHNR, FQNEAQ (reference sequence). The CDR3 has 14 residues. The data are from a study of blood T cell repertoires in COVID-19. About the study: Samples taken during acute and convalescent COVID-19 were collected in the United States, Italy and Spain.

Measured with immunoSEQ multiplex PCR; TCRdb has only the in-frame clones, and not every one. The sample yields 360,000 or so clones, roughly 90% seen once. The sequence came from a woman aged 55-70 years with COVID-19, enrolled during active disease. The gene calls are TRBV7-9 and TRBJ1-2; 9 bases are shared with TRBD1. The sequencing input was peripheral blood. CDR3 bases: TGTGCCAGCAGCTTTACAGGGGGCAACTATGGCTACACCTTC. This gives the protein CASSFTGGNYGYTF.